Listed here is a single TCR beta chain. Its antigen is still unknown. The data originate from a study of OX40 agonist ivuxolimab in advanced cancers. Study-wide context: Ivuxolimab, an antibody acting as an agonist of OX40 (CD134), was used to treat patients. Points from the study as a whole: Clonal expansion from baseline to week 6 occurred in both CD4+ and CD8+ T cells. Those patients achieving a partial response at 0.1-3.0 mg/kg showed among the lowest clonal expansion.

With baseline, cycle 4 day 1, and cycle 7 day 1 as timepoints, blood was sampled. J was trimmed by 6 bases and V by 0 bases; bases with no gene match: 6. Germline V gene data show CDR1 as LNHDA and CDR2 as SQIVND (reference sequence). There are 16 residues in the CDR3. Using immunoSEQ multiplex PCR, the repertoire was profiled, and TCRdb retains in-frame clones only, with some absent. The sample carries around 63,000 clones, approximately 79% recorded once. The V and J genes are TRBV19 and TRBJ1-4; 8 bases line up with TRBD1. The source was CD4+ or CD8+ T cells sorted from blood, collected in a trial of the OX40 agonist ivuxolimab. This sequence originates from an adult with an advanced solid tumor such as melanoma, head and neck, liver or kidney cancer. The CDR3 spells CASSIDQPGQDEKLFF. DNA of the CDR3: TGTGCCAGTAGTATAGATCAACCGGGACAGGATGAAAAACTGTTTTTT.